The next 6 T cell receptor beta chains were all read from a single sample in a study of somatic mutations in cytotoxic T cells in rheumatoid arthritis. This table comes from immunoSEQ multiplex PCR, and its TCRdb copy is limited to in-frame clones, with some not included. Among over 7,000 clones, roughly three quarters were seen once, and the ten largest hold roughly 4.6%. The sequenced sample consisted of CD8+ T cells sorted from blood. These receptors were taken from an adult with rheumatoid arthritis.

This clone has just a few counts. The chain carries TRBV29-1 and TRBJ2-2, with 9 nucleotides matching TRBD2. The V segment lost 3 bases and the J segment 6 bases; nucleotides outside the gene matches: 5. CDR1 and CDR2 (germline): SQVTM, ANQGSEA. The CDR3 extends over 14 amino acids. The CDR3 DNA is TGCAGCGTTGATAGTGCGGGGGGGCCCGGGGAGCTGTTTTTT. Its protein product is CSVDSAGGPGELFF.

This chain connects TRBV7-4 to TRBJ1-4; D gene uncertain. Germline V gene sequence: CDR1 SGHVT, CDR2 SQSDAQ. This CDR3 has 18 residues. With 3 bases removed from V and 5 bases from J, the gap between germline ends came to 22 bases. The CDR3 is CASSFVQTPGQRNEKLFF. The CDR3 DNA sequence: TGTGCCAGCAGCTTTGTCCAAACCCCCGGGCAGCGGAATGAAAAACTGTTTTTT. Filled out from reference TRBV7-4 and TRBJ1-4, the complete variable domain reads GAGVSQSPRYKVAKRGRDVALRCDSISGHVTLYWYRQTLGQGSEVLTYSQSDAQRDKSGRPSGRFSAERPERSVSTLKIQRTEQGDSAVYLCASSFVQTPGQRNEKLFFGSGTQLSVL.

The chain couples TRBV2 to TRBJ2-5; TRBD1 is a possible D gene (5 bases). CDR3 size: 16 residues. CDR1 and CDR2 from the germline V gene are SNHLY and FYNNEI. Trimming removed 4 bases from V and 1 base from J, with 16 bases in between. The CDR3 region is CASSVWGRQIQETQYF. As DNA, the CDR3 is TGTGCCAGCAGTGTTTGGGGCCGACAGATCCAAGAGACCCAGTACTTC.

Turning to this clone: The sample has other DNA sequences that encode this CDR3 too. The chain employs TRBV11-3 and TRBJ1-1; tentative D call: TRBD1 (6 bases). The CDR3 length is 13 residues. The ends were cut back, 4 bases at V and 2 bases at J, with 8 bases in the middle. From germline, CDR1 is SGHNT and CDR2 YENEEA. The CDR3 nucleotides read TGTGCCAGCAGCTCGGGACAAAACACTGAAGCTTTCTTT. Its protein product is CASSSGQNTEAFF.

This rearrangement joins TRBV6-5 to TRBJ2-2, with 12 bases identical to TRBD2. Trimming took 1 base from V and 5 from J; bases not matched to a gene: 2. The germline CDR1 and CDR2 sequences are MNHEY and SVGAGI. This CDR3 contains 16 residues. DNA for the CDR3: TGTGCCAGCAGTTACTTTACTAGCGGGGGGACCGGGGAGCTGTTTTTT. It specifies CASSYFTSGGTGELFF.

CDR3 sequence: CASSWLDRGSYGYTF. DNA of the CDR3: TGTGCCAGCAGCTGGCTGGACCGCGGGTCCTATGGCTACACCTTC. This rearrangement joins TRBV5-6 to TRBJ1-2; D uncertain. Germline lookup yields CDR1 SGHDT and CDR2 YYEEEE. The germline V and J ends were trimmed by 3 bases and 4 bases, with 16 bases remaining between them. The CDR3 has 15 amino acids. Complete variable domain (other parts from reference TRBV5-6 and TRBJ1-2): DAGVTQSPTHLIKTRGQQVTLRCSPKSGHDTVSWYQQALGQGPQFIFQYYEEEERQRGNFPDRFSGHQFPNYSSELNVNALLLGDSALYLCASSWLDRGSYGYTFGSGTRLTVV.